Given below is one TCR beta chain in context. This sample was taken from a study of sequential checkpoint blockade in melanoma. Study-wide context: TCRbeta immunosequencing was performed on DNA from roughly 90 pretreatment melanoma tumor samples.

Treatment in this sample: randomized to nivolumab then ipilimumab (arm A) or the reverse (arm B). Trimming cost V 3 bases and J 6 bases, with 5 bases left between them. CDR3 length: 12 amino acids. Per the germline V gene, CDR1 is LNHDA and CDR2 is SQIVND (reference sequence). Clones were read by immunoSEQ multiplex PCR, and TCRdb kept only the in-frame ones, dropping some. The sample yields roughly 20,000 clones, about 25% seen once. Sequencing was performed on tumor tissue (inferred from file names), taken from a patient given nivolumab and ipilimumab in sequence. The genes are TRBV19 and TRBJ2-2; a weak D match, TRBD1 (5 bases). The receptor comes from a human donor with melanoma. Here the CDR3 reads CASSMGPGELFF. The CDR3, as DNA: TGTGCCAGTAGTATGGGGCCCGGGGAGCTGTTTTTT.